The 6 T cell receptor beta chains listed next were all sequenced from one sample in a study of cytomegalovirus exposure and HLA in healthy donors. Vbeta (60) and Jbeta (13) primers were used in the PCR. TCRdb's copy holds only in-frame clones and misses some; the assay was immunoSEQ multiplex PCR. Of 100,000 to 150,000 clones listed, over 60% are singletons. The sequencing input was PBMCs. The receptors come from a woman aged 60-70 years in good health and CMV-seropositive.

The J gene is TRBJ1-2, the V gene TRBV29-1; D is possibly TRBD1 (6 bases). CDR1 is SQVTM, CDR2 ANQGSEA, per germline. V was trimmed by 3 bases and J by 5 bases, leaving 10 bases between them. The CDR3 sequence is 12 residues long. The CDR3 DNA is TGCAGCGTTGATGTAGGACAGTATGGCTACACCTTC. Protein product: CSVDVGQYGYTF.

The genes are TRBV19 and TRBJ2-2; D might be TRBD1 (6 bases). Trimming stripped 5 bases from V and 5 bases from J, with 24 bases between. The germline gives CDR1 LNHDA, CDR2 SQIVND (reference sequence). This CDR3 comprises 18 residues. The CDR3 bases are TGTGCCAGTAGTTCACCGGGACACGGCGCTGGTCTGACCGGGGAGCTGTTTTTT. It encodes CASSSPGHGAGLTGELFF.

The chain couples TRBV5-1 to TRBJ2-3; no definite D call. Germline V gene lookup returns CDR1 SGHRS and CDR2 YFSETQ. The V and J ends lost 1 base and 0 bases respectively, with 6 bases between them. This CDR3 comprises 14 residues. Here the CDR3 reads CASSLYSSTDTQYF. The DNA of the CDR3 is TGCGCCAGCAGCTTGTACTCTAGCACAGATACGCAGTATTTT.

The chain has TRBV7-2 and TRBJ2-7; 9 nucleotides agree with TRBD2. CDR3 length: 16 residues. Germline CDR1 and CDR2: SGHTA and FQGNSA. The V and J ends lost 6 bases and 3 bases, in that order; junction bases with no gene match: 12. The CDR3 region has the DNA TGTGCCAGCAGTGTTAGTAAACTAGCGGGCCTCTACGAGCAGTACTTC. Protein sequence: CASSVSKLAGLYEQYF.

The genes are TRBV7-7 and TRBJ2-5; 14 bases are shared with TRBD2. Germline assignment: CDR1 SSHAT and CDR2 FNYEAQ (reference sequence). The CDR3 extends over 17 amino acids. V lost 3 bases, J lost 3 bases, and 6 bases stayed unmatched. CDR3 residues: CASSFRKGLAGEETQYF. CDR3 nucleotides: TGTGCCAGCAGCTTTAGGAAGGGACTAGCGGGAGAAGAGACCCAGTACTTC.

This sequence joins TRBV2 and TRBJ2-7; a possible D gene is TRBD1 (6 bases). The CDR3 runs 15 residues. Trimming left V 5 bases short and J 6 bases short, with 20 bases between. Germline V gene lookup returns CDR1 SNHLY and CDR2 FYNNEI. CDR3 sequence (DNA): TGTGCCAGCAGTTCCTTGGGCAGGGGTCGTGCCGAGCAGTACTTC. Translating gives CASSSLGRGRAEQYF.